The 20 T cell receptor beta chains below come from one sample, sequenced in a study of cytomegalovirus exposure and HLA in healthy donors. The PCR was carried out with 60 Vbeta primers and 13 Jbeta primers. Profiled with immunoSEQ multiplex PCR; TCRdb holds only in-frame clones, not every one. The table has 150,000 or so clones, roughly 80% seen once. The sample taken for sequencing was PBMCs. These receptors were obtained from a man aged 50 to 59 in good health and CMV-seropositive.

V usage is TRBV18 and J usage is TRBJ1-2; a possible D gene is TRBD1 (6 bases). Germline V gene lookup returns CDR1 KGHSH and CDR2 LQKENI. The CDR3 runs to 14 residues. Trimming stripped 0 bases from V and 8 bases from J, with 13 bases between. CDR3 sequence: CASSPPAGVDGYTF. CDR3 sequence (DNA): TGTGCCAGCTCACCACCAGCAGGGGTCGACGGCTACACCTTC.

J is TRBJ1-3 and V is TRBV7-2; D unclear. In germline, CDR1 is SGHTA, CDR2 FQGNSA. The CDR3 totals 17 residues. Deletions cut 5 bases from V and 0 bases from J, with 17 bases between. As DNA, the CDR3 is TGTGCCAGCAGCCTATTAGCGGAGGGCCTCTCTGGAAACACCATATATTTT. It specifies CASSLLAEGLSGNTIYF.

With regard to this clone: An end of the junction differs from the germline gene, which may be a read error. This sequence joins TRBV9 and TRBJ1-2; TRBD1 might be the D (6 bases). Germline V gives CDR1 SGDLS, CDR2 YYNGEE. This CDR3 is 12 amino acids long. CDR3 coding DNA: TGCCGCTTTGGGACAAGCCTCTATGGCTACACCTTC. It is translated as CRFGTSLYGYTF.

The V call is TRBV11-3, the J call TRBJ2-1; the D gene is possibly TRBD2 (5 bases). Germline V gene lookup returns CDR1 SGHNT and CDR2 YENEEA. V was clipped by 5 bases and J by 9 bases, with 17 bases between them. The CDR3 has 14 residues. CDR3: CASSPDRFRGEQFF. The CDR3 nucleotides are TGTGCCAGCAGCCCTGACCGATTCCGGGGTGAGCAGTTCTTC.

The chain is built from TRBV29-1 and TRBJ2-1; 8 nucleotides agree with TRBD2. The CDR3 is 13 residues long. CDR1 and CDR2 from the germline V gene are SQVTM and ANQGSEA. The J segment lost 7 bases and the V segment lost 5 bases, leaving 7 bases of the junction unmatched. The CDR3 here is CSVSGRVGNEQFF. The CDR3 DNA sequence: TGCAGCGTTAGCGGGAGAGTGGGTAATGAGCAGTTCTTC.

The rearrangement uses TRBV2 and TRBJ1-3, with 10 bases that match TRBD1. CDR1 and CDR2 (germline): SNHLY, FYNNEI. The CDR3 has 13 amino acids. Losses at the gene ends were 4 bases for V and 11 bases for J; bases not matched to a gene: 5. The CDR3 nucleotides are TGTGCCAGCAGTGGAGGACAGGGGGTTCCCATATATTTT. Its protein product is CASSGGQGVPIYF.

The CDR3 sequence is CASSQDTAGANVLTF. CDR3 nucleotides: TGTGCCAGCAGCCAAGACACAGCCGGGGCCAACGTCCTGACTTTC. The chain couples TRBV6-6 to TRBJ2-6, with D unresolved. The ends were cut back, 6 bases at V and 4 bases at J, with 13 bases in the middle. This CDR3 comprises 15 residues. Germline-derived CDR1 and CDR2 are MNHNY and SVGAGI (reference sequence).

This chain joins TRBV5-1 and TRBJ2-1; 10 nucleotides agree with TRBD2. The CDR3 runs to 15 residues. V was clipped by 2 bases and J by 10 bases; unmatched bases: 9. From germline, CDR1 is SGHRS and CDR2 YFSETQ. The CDR3 DNA sequence: TGCGCCAGCAGCTTCACTAGCGGGGCCGGATGGGAGCAGTTCTTC. It encodes CASSFTSGAGWEQFF.

The rearrangement links TRBV28 to TRBJ1-1, with D unresolved. V shed 6 bases and J shed 8 bases, with 16 bases lying between them. The CDR3 totals 13 residues. From germline, CDR1 is MDHEN and CDR2 SYDVKM. CDR3 sequence reads: CASSRVTGFEAFF. For the CDR3, the DNA is TGTGCCAGCAGCCGCGTTACCGGGTTCGAAGCTTTCTTT.

The chain employs TRBV5-1 and TRBJ1-1, with 12 positions matching TRBD1. In germline, CDR1 is SGHRS, CDR2 YFSETQ. The CDR3 is made up of 16 amino acids. V was pared by 0 bases and J by 4 bases, with 4 bases of the junction left unmatched. The CDR3 DNA follows: TGCGCCAGCAGCTTGGGGGACAGGGGGCCCGTCACTGAAGCTTTCTTT. Amino acid sequence: CASSLGDRGPVTEAFF.

V usage is TRBV18 and J usage is TRBJ2-7; 9 nucleotides match TRBD2. Per the germline V gene, CDR1 is KGHSH and CDR2 is LQKENI. The CDR3 runs 16 residues. The J segment lost 0 bases and the V segment lost 0 bases, leaving 3 bases of the junction unmatched. CDR3 loop: CASSPPLAGNSYEQYF. DNA for the CDR3: TGTGCCAGCTCACCACCGCTAGCGGGGAACTCCTACGAGCAGTACTTC.

The chain recombines TRBV25-1 with TRBJ2-5, with 7 bases fitting TRBD2. The CDR3 runs to 13 residues. Losses at the gene ends were 1 base for V and 5 bases for J; bases not matched to a gene: 1. Germline CDR1 and CDR2: MGHDK and SYGVNS. CDR3 in amino acids: CASSEFGRETQYF. CDR3 sequence (DNA): TGTGCCAGCAGTGAATTCGGGAGGGAGACCCAGTACTTC.

The rearrangement joins TRBV6-5 to TRBJ2-5; TRBD2 aligns across 11 bases. Germline assignment: CDR1 MNHEY and CDR2 SVGAGI. V dropped 5 bases and J dropped 5; count of bases not matched to a gene: 7. The CDR3 consists of 15 residues. The CDR3 loop reads CASSPTSGGWETQYF. In nucleotides, the CDR3 is TGTGCCAGCAGTCCTACTAGCGGGGGCTGGGAGACCCAGTACTTC.

Here the CDR3 DNA reads TGTGCCAGCTCAGAAGACAGAGGCTATGGCTACACCTTC. Protein: CASSEDRGYGYTF. The chain couples TRBV18 to TRBJ1-2; perhaps TRBD1 as D (5 bases). Trimming took off 5 bases at V and 4 bases at J, with 11 bases between the two ends. This CDR3 contains 13 residues. The germline gives CDR1 KGHSH, CDR2 LQKENI.

The V and J genes are TRBV4-1 and TRBJ2-5, with D possibly TRBD1 on 6 matching bases. The V end was cut by 4 bases, the J end by 1 base, with 10 bases between. In germline, CDR1 is MGHRA, CDR2 YSYEKL. The CDR3 has 14 residues. CDR3 amino acids: CASSPRGAQETQYF. CDR3 nucleotide sequence: TGCGCCAGCAGCCCCAGGGGAGCCCAAGAGACCCAGTACTTC.

This sequence joins TRBV29-1 and TRBJ1-2, with TRBD1 matching 7 bases. V shed 5 bases, J shed 5 bases, and the junction held 8 bases outside the gene matches. Germline CDR1 and CDR2: SQVTM and ANQGSEA. There are 13 residues in the CDR3. The CDR3 nucleotides are TGCAGCGTTCTGCGCCCAGGGGGTTATGGCTACACCTTC. Protein product: CSVLRPGGYGYTF.

The chain employs TRBV6-5 and TRBJ2-5, with 7 bases fitting TRBD2. The length of the CDR3 is 14 residues. J was trimmed by 7 bases and V by 5 bases; bases with no gene match: 10. Germline V gives CDR1 MNHEY, CDR2 SVGAGI. The CDR3 DNA is TGTGCCAGCAGTGGGAGGGCGCTAGCTGGGACCCAGTACTTC. Protein: CASSGRALAGTQYF.

In this sample, this clone turned up a few times. J is TRBJ1-1 and V is TRBV5-1; TRBD1 aligns across 7 bases. Looked up from germline, CDR1 is SGHRS and CDR2 is YFSETQ. The V segment lost 0 bases and the J segment 4 bases; nucleotides outside the gene matches: 6. The CDR3 loop spans 15 amino acids. In nucleotides, the CDR3 is TGCGCCAGCAGCTTGGGGACAGGACTCAGCACTGAAGCTTTCTTT. It translates to CASSLGTGLSTEAFF. The whole variable domain, filled in from reference TRBV5-1 and TRBJ1-1, reads KAGVTQTPRYLIKTRGQQVTLSCSPISGHRSVSWYQQTPGQGLQFLFEYFSETQRNKGNFPGRFSGRQFSNSRSEMNVSTLELGDSALYLCASSLGTGLSTEAFFGQGTRLTVV.

The chain uses TRBV9 and TRBJ1-1; the D is unclear. V was clipped by 0 bases and J by 0 bases, with 6 bases between them. The CDR3 consists of 14 residues. Per germline, CDR1 SGDLS and CDR2 YYNGEE. This chain's CDR3 is CASSVGQVNTEAFF. The DNA for the CDR3 is TGTGCCAGCAGCGTAGGGCAAGTGAACACTGAAGCTTTCTTT.

This clone turned up a few times. The V call is TRBV7-9, the J call TRBJ2-5; the D gene is possibly TRBD1 (5 bases). Trimming pared 1 base from V and 2 bases from J, leaving 8 bases between. The CDR3 sequence is 14 residues long. Germline loops: CDR1 SEHNR, CDR2 FQNEAQ (reference sequence). CDR3 residues: CASSLEPGQETQYF. For the CDR3, the DNA is TGTGCCAGCAGCTTAGAACCAGGGCAAGAGACCCAGTACTTC.